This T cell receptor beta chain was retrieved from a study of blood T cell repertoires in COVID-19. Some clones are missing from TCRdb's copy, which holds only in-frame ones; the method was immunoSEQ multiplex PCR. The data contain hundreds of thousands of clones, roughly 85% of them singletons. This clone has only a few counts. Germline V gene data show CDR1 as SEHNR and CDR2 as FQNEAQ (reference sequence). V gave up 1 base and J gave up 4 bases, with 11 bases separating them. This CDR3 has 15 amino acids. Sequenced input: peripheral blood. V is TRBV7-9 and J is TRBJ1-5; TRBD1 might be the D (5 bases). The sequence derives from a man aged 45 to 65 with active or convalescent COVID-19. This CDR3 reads CASSLEGARNQPQHF. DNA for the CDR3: TGTGCCAGCAGCTTAGAAGGGGCCCGAAATCAGCCCCAGCATTTT.